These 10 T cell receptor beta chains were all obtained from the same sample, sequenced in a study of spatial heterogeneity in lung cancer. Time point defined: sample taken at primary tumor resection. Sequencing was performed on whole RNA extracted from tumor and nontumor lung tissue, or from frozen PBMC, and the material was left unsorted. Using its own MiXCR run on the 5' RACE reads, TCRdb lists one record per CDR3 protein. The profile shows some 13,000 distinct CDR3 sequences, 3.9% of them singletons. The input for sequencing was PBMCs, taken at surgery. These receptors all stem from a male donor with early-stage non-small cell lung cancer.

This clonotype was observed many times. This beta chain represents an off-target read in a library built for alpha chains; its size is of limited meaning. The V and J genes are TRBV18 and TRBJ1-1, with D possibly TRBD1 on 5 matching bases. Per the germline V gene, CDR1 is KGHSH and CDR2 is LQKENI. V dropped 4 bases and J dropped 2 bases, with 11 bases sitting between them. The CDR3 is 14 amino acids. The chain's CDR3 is CASSRSRDNTEAFF. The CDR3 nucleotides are TGTGCCAGCTCACGTTCCCGGGACAACACTGAAGCTTTCTTT. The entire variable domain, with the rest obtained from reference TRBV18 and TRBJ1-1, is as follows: NAGVMQNPRHLVRRRGQEARLRCSPMKGHSHVYWYRQLPEEGLKFMVYLQKENIIDESGMPKERFSAEFPKEGPSILRIQQVVRGDSAAYFCASSRSRDNTEAFFGQGTRLTVV.

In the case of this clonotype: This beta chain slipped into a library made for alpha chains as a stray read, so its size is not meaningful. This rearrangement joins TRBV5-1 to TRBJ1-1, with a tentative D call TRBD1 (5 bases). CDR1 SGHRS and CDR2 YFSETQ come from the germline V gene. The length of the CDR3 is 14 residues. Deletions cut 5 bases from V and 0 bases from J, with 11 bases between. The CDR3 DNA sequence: TGCGCCAGCAGACCCGGGGCCATGAACACTGAAGCTTTCTTT. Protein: CASRPGAMNTEAFF.

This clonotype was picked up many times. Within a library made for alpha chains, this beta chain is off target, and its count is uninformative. CDR3 nucleotides: TGCAGTGCTAGATTCCGGGGCACAGATACGCAGTATTTT. As protein: CSARFRGTDTQYF. The rearrangement links TRBV20-1 to TRBJ2-3, with no clear D. The length of the CDR3 is 13 residues. The V and J ends lost 2 bases and 1 base respectively, with 7 bases between them. CDR1 is DFQATT and CDR2 is SNEGSKA in the germline V gene (reference sequence).

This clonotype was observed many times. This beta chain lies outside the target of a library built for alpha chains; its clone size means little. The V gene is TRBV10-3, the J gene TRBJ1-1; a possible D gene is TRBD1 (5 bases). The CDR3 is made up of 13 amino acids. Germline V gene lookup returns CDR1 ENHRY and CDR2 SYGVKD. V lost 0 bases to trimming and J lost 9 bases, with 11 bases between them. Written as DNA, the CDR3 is TGTGCCATCAGTGAGTCTGCGGGGGTGCAAGCTTTCTTT. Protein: CAISESAGVQAFF.

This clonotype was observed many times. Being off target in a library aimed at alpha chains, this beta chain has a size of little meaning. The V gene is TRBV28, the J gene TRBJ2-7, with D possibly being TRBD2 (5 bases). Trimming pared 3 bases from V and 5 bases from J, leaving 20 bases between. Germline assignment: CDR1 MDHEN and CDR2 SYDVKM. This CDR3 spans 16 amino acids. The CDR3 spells CASSFNWGVLRDEQYF. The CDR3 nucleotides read TGTGCCAGCAGTTTTAATTGGGGAGTCCTAAGAGACGAGCAGTACTTC.

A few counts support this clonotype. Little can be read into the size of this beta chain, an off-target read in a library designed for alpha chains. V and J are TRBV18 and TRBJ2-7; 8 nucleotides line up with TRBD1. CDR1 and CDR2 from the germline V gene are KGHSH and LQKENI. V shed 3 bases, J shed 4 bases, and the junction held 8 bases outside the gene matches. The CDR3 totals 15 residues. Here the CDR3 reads CASSPKTGAEYEQYF. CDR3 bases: TGTGCCAGCTCACCGAAGACAGGGGCCGAATACGAGCAGTACTTC.

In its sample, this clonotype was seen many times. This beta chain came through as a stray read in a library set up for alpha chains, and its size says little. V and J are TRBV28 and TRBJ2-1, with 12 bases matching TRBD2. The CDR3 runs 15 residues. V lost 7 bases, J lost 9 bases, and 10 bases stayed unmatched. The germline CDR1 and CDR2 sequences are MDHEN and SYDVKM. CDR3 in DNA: TGTGCCAGCAACCCAGGACTAGCGGGAAAGGGTGAGCAGTTCTTC. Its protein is CASNPGLAGKGEQFF.

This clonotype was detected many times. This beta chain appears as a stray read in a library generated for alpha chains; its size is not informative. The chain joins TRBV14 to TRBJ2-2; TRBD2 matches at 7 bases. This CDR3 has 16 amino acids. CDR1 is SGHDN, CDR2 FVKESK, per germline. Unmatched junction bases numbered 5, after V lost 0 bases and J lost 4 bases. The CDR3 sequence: CASSQDYLAATGELFF. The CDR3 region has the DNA TGTGCCAGCAGCCAAGATTACCTAGCGGCCACCGGGGAGCTGTTTTTT.

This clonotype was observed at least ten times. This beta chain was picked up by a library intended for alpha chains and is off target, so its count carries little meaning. The CDR3 region has the DNA TGTGCCAGCAGGGAGACTAGCGGAAGGCAGTATTTT. It is translated as CASRETSGRQYF. The chain joins TRBV2 to TRBJ2-3; 9 nucleotides match TRBD2. The length of the CDR3 is 12 residues. CDR1 and CDR2 from the germline V gene are SNHLY and FYNNEI. V was clipped by 6 bases and J by 11 bases; unmatched bases: 6.

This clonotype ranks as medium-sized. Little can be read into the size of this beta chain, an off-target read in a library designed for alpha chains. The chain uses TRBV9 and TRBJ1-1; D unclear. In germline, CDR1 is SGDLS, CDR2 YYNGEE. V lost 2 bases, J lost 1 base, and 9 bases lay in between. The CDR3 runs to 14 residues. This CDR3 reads CASSVFTGNTEAFF. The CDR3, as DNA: TGTGCCAGCAGCGTCTTTACCGGGAACACTGAAGCTTTCTTT.